This TCR beta chain was sequenced during a study of blood T cell repertoires in COVID-19 (dated by TCRdb to about 2020). Background on the whole study: The collaborator samples originated in the United States, Italy and Spain and spanned the acute and convalescent phases of COVID-19. The repertoires were released in a freely available public database meant as a resource for research on the immune response to SARS-CoV-2. Subjects who had been exposed to COVID-19, were actively infected with it, or had recovered from it provided the deeply sampled blood TCRbeta repertoires that made up the dataset. The sample metadata nearly always contained a de-identified subject ID, COVID-19 status, age in years and sex. The samples were drawn from two sources: the first 160 participants of the ongoing ImmuneRACE study, and 950 to 1,500 subjects contributed by 6 global collaborators. The prospective study material was composed of cDNA or gDNA derived from T cells, B-cell-depleted T cells, or PBMCs. Where available, HLA class I and class II types were taken from metadata supplied by the sample provider and were not determined by assay-based typing.

Collaborating institutions collected whole blood in K2EDTA tubes following their own protocols. Collaborator samples were shipped for TCRbeta analysis as frozen whole blood, isolated PBMCs, or DNA extracted from either sample type. Summary of the overall study and its limitations: Clinical and demographic metadata were provided uncurated, with the amount varying by source and participant.

The table lists this clone with a few counts. Its antigen is still unknown. Base qualities are not provided; no much larger clone lies one nucleotide away. TCRbeta CDR3 regions were amplified from genomic DNA by means of the immunoSEQ Assay, a bias-controlled multiplex PCR. The study's own analysis went as follows. The number of nucleated cells in each sample was estimated by amplification of reference gene primers within the assay. Sequence reads were collapsed and filtered to measure the absolute abundance of every unique TCRbeta CDR3 rearrangement. For each sample, productive Simpson clonality was calculated as the square root of Simpson's diversity index over productive rearrangements. TCRdb re-hosts the immuneACCESS table, in-frame sequences only. Its copies lack some clones; in the studies checked, an unresolved V gene accounts for under half of them, and the cause for the rest is not known. V and J calls and clone size are those listed in that table; D and trimming were worked out from the DNA. For this sample there are around 200,000 clones; 80% to 90% appear just once. The top ten clonotypes cover about 5% of the sample.

The germline V gene sets CDR1 to SGHVS and CDR2 to FQNEAQ. From V the trimming removes 5 bases and from J it removes 0 bases, while the gene matches leave 6 bases of the junction unaccounted for. Counted from cysteine to phenylalanine, this CDR3 has 16 amino acids. Of the read, only the CDR3 DNA is kept; its 48 bases are in frame from base 1. The sequenced sample consisted of peripheral blood. This sequence uses TRBV7-8 and TRBJ2-3; 9 junctional bases match TRBD2. The sequence derives from a woman at least 80 years old with acute or convalescent COVID-19. The CDR3 has the sequence CASSQIAGVSTDTQYF. The DNA sequence is TGTGCCAGCAGCCAGATAGCGGGAGTTAGCACAGATACGCAGTATTTT.